One and the same sample provided the 26 T cell receptor beta chains below, sequenced in a study of cytomegalovirus exposure and HLA in healthy donors. The PCR used 60 Vbeta and 13 Jbeta primers. The data were produced by immunoSEQ multiplex PCR, yet TCRdb's version contains in-frame clones alone and is incomplete. Altogether 150,000 to 180,000 clones are present, around 70% being singletons, with the ten largest covering 2.1%. Material for sequencing was PBMCs. The receptors originated from a man aged 30 to 39 in good health and CMV-seronegative.

The chain is built from TRBV19 and TRBJ2-3, with D possibly matching TRBD1 (5 bases). V dropped 1 base and J dropped 4 bases, with 12 bases sitting between them. Germline CDR1 reads LNHDA; CDR2 reads SQIVND (reference sequence). The CDR3 covers 15 residues. CDR3 nucleotide sequence: TGTGCCAGTAGTATAGTGGCAGGGAAGGCAGATACGCAGTATTTT. Protein sequence: CASSIVAGKADTQYF.

The chain carries TRBV7-2 and TRBJ2-7, with D perhaps TRBD1 (6 bases). Trimming took 5 bases from V and 6 from J, leaving 17 bases between them. The germline CDR1 and CDR2 sequences are SGHTA and FQGNSA. The CDR3 is 14 residues long. CDR3 loop: CASSERQALGEQYF. The CDR3 bases are TGTGCCAGCAGCGAACGACAGGCGTTGGGCGAGCAGTACTTC.

As for this clone: This sample also contains other DNA sequences that code for the same CDR3. The chain uses TRBV5-1 and TRBJ2-7; possibly TRBD1 for D (6 bases). Germline CDR1 SGHRS, CDR2 YFSETQ. Deletions cut 0 bases from V and 4 bases from J, with 8 bases between. The CDR3 runs 13 residues. CDR3 loop: CASSLGTGYEQYF. In DNA, the CDR3 is TGCGCCAGCAGCTTGGGAACAGGGTACGAGCAGTACTTC.

The chain links TRBV7-2 to TRBJ1-1; no clear D. Trimming pared 0 bases from V and 2 bases from J, leaving 13 bases between. CDR1 and CDR2 from the germline V gene are SGHTA and FQGNSA. This CDR3 has 16 residues. The CDR3 DNA sequence: TGTGCCAGCAGCTTAGCTGGAGAACCCACTAACACTGAAGCTTTCTTT. Protein product: CASSLAGEPTNTEAFF. The whole variable domain, filled in from reference TRBV7-2 and TRBJ1-1, reads GAGVSQSPSNKVTEKGKDVELRCDPISGHTALYWYRQSLGQGLEFLIYFQGNSAPDKSGLPSDRFSAERTGGSVSTLTIQRTQQEDSAVYLCASSLAGEPTNTEAFFGQGTRLTVV.

This rearrangement joins TRBV29-1 to TRBJ2-1; D might be TRBD2 (7 bases). V shed 7 bases and J shed 8 bases, with 21 bases lying between them. CDR1 and CDR2 (germline): SQVTM, ANQGSEA. The CDR3 spans 14 residues. The CDR3 reads CSAMTGGGGHEQFF. CDR3 nucleotide sequence: TGCAGCGCCATGACCGGGGGCGGGGGCCATGAGCAGTTCTTC.

This clone appeared a few times. The chain joins TRBV5-1 to TRBJ2-7, with 7 bases that match TRBD1. V was clipped by 4 bases and J by 3 bases; unmatched bases: 4. This CDR3 contains 13 residues. Germline lookup yields CDR1 SGHRS and CDR2 YFSETQ. CDR3 region: CASSRQGGYEQYF. The CDR3 DNA is TGCGCCAGCAGCCGACAGGGCGGCTACGAGCAGTACTTC.

The rearrangement links TRBV27 to TRBJ1-6; perhaps TRBD1 as D (6 bases). CDR3 size: 13 residues. Trimming took 5 bases from V and 6 from J, leaving 8 bases between them. The germline V gene has CDR1 MNHEY and CDR2 SMNVEV (reference sequence). The CDR3 sequence is CASSGQINSPLHF. The CDR3 nucleotides are TGTGCCAGCAGTGGACAGATTAATTCACCCCTCCACTTT.

This chain links TRBV7-2 with TRBJ2-1; D unresolved. V dropped 4 bases and J dropped 12 bases, with 10 bases sitting between them. The germline gives CDR1 SGHTA, CDR2 FQGNSA. This CDR3 spans 11 amino acids. CDR3 bases: TGTGCCAGCAGCTCGGTTCTCGGGCAGTTCTTC. It yields the protein CASSSVLGQFF.

This clone has a handful of counts. The chain combines TRBV19 with TRBJ1-3; D ambiguous. The CDR3 totals 15 residues. Trimming stripped 7 bases from V and 0 bases from J, with 13 bases between. Per the germline V gene, CDR1 is LNHDA and CDR2 is SQIVND (reference sequence). The CDR3: CASTTDLSSGNTIYF. DNA for the CDR3: TGTGCCAGTACTACCGACTTGAGCTCTGGAAACACCATATATTTT.

V is TRBV5-1 and J is TRBJ2-7; D is possibly TRBD1 (7 bases). The CDR3 is 16 amino acids. CDR1 is SGHRS, CDR2 YFSETQ, per germline. V lost 4 bases, J lost 2 bases, and 19 bases lay in between. This CDR3 is CASSHRRGAEPYEQYF. Written as DNA, the CDR3 is TGCGCCAGCAGCCACCGCAGGGGGGCCGAGCCCTACGAGCAGTACTTC.

V usage is TRBV11-2 and J usage is TRBJ2-5; D uncertain. V was pared by 5 bases and J by 11 bases, with 12 bases between. The CDR3 has 11 residues. CDR1 and CDR2 (germline): SGHAT, FQNNGV. CDR3 nucleotide sequence: TGTGCCAGCAGCCGGTCGGCTAGACAGTACTTC. Protein sequence: CASSRSARQYF.

This clone appeared a few times. The rearrangement links TRBV25-1 to TRBJ1-2; D may be TRBD1 (5 bases). The CDR3 extends over 13 amino acids. V lost 1 base and J 6 bases, leaving 9 bases between the germline ends. CDR1 and CDR2 from the germline V gene are MGHDK and SYGVNS. The CDR3 bases are TGTGCCAGCAGTGAATCAGGGATTAATGGCTACACCTTC. Residues: CASSESGINGYTF.

The J gene is TRBJ2-5, the V gene TRBV13; 10 nucleotides line up with TRBD2. Germline CDR1 and CDR2: PRHDT and FYEKMQ (reference sequence). Trimming cost V 5 bases and J 1 base; bases outside gene matches: 10. The CDR3 totals 17 residues. The CDR3 DNA reads as TGTGCCAGCAGCCCGGGACTAGCGAAAGCAGCCCAAGAGACCCAGTACTTC. Protein: CASSPGLAKAAQETQYF.

This rearrangement joins TRBV11-1 to TRBJ2-7, with 10 positions matching TRBD1. With V trimmed by 5 bases and J by 4 bases, 2 bases remained unmatched. CDR1 is SGHAT and CDR2 is FQDESV in the germline V gene (reference sequence). The CDR3 spans 13 residues. CDR3: CASSRDRGYEQYF. For the CDR3, the DNA is TGTGCCAGCAGCCGGGACAGGGGTTACGAGCAGTACTTC.

In DNA, the CDR3 is TGTGCCAGTAGTATAGCTCAGGGAGGACAGCCCCAGCATTTT. Its protein is CASSIAQGGQPQHF. This sequence joins TRBV19 and TRBJ1-5; D is possibly TRBD1 (5 bases). CDR3 size: 14 residues. Germline V lookup: CDR1 LNHDA, CDR2 SQIVND (reference sequence). Trimming took off 1 base at V and 7 bases at J, with 11 bases between the two ends.

The chain uses TRBV12-5 and TRBJ1-4; 10 positions agree with TRBD1. Germline V CDR1 and CDR2: LGHNT, FRNRAP. This CDR3 spans 14 amino acids. The V gene end was trimmed by 8 bases and the J gene end by 8 bases; junction bases not matched to a gene: 8. The CDR3 loop is CASPRQGAGEKLFF. CDR3 DNA: TGTGCTAGTCCCCGACAGGGGGCTGGGGAAAAACTGTTTTTT.

This rearrangement joins TRBV5-1 to TRBJ2-7, with D possibly matching TRBD2 (7 bases). The V end was cut by 4 bases, the J end by 7 bases, with 18 bases between. The CDR3 consists of 14 residues. Germline V lookup: CDR1 SGHRS, CDR2 YFSETQ. CDR3 sequence reads: CASSPRGGPGEQYF. In DNA form, the CDR3 reads TGCGCCAGCAGCCCGAGGGGGGGCCCAGGGGAGCAGTACTTC.

This sequence joins TRBV4-2 and TRBJ2-7, with 8 bases fitting TRBD2. Germline V CDR1 and CDR2: LGHNA, YNFKEQ. The V gene end was trimmed by 2 bases and the J gene end by 3 bases; junction bases not matched to a gene: 3. The CDR3 has 14 amino acids. DNA for the CDR3: TGTGCCAGCAGCCAATATAGCGGGGACTACGAGCAGTACTTC. Its translation is CASSQYSGDYEQYF.

CDR3 residues: CASSWRLAGNNEQFF. CDR3 in DNA: TGTGCCAGCAGCTGGAGACTAGCGGGGAACAATGAGCAGTTCTTC. The chain employs TRBV7-2 and TRBJ2-1, with 11 bases that match TRBD2. Germline assignment: CDR1 SGHTA and CDR2 FQGNSA. CDR3 length equals 15 residues. V was pared by 4 bases and J by 5 bases, with 4 bases of the junction left unmatched.

The chain has TRBV6-1 and TRBJ2-3; tentatively, D is TRBD2 (5 bases). Trimming removed 6 bases at V and 6 bases at J, with 16 bases between. Germline assignment: CDR1 MNHNS and CDR2 SASEGT. This CDR3 is built from 14 residues. CDR3 bases: TGTGCCAGCAGCCCACTAGTTCAGCGCGATACGCAGTATTTT. Protein sequence: CASSPLVQRDTQYF.

The chain employs TRBV5-1 and TRBJ1-5, with TRBD1 matching over 10 bases. CDR3 size: 16 residues. V shed 3 bases, J shed 11 bases, and the junction held 14 bases outside the gene matches. Germline lookup yields CDR1 SGHRS and CDR2 YFSETQ. This chain's CDR3 is CASSSDPGQGTEAQHF. As DNA, the CDR3 is TGCGCCAGCAGCTCCGATCCGGGACAGGGGACTGAGGCCCAGCATTTT.

This sequence joins TRBV19 and TRBJ1-5; the D gene is possibly TRBD1 (6 bases). The CDR3 totals 13 residues. Germline V gene sequence: CDR1 LNHDA, CDR2 SQIVND (reference sequence). Trimming pared 11 bases from V and 2 bases from J, leaving 13 bases between. CDR3 coding DNA: TGTGCCTCCACAGGGAAGGGCAATCAGCCCCAGCATTTT. This codes for CASTGKGNQPQHF. The full variable domain, its missing parts supplied by reference TRBV19 and TRBJ1-5, is DGGITQSPKYLFRKEGQNVTLSCEQNLNHDAMYWYRQDPGQGLRLIYYSQIVNDFQKGDIAEGYSVSREKKESFPLTVTSAQKNPTAFYLCASTGKGNQPQHFGDGTRLSIL.

The chain uses TRBV5-4 and TRBJ2-1; tentative D call: TRBD2 (6 bases). The germline V gene encodes CDR1 SGHNT and CDR2 YYREEE (reference sequence). Trimming cost V 0 bases and J 8 bases, with 15 bases left between them. The length of the CDR3 is 15 residues. The CDR3 loop is CASSLGTKKGDEQFF. DNA for the CDR3: TGTGCCAGCAGCTTGGGGACTAAAAAAGGGGATGAGCAGTTCTTC.

This clone was observed a few times. The chain uses TRBV28 and TRBJ2-5; 12 positions match TRBD1. This CDR3 has 16 residues. Per the germline V gene, CDR1 is MDHEN and CDR2 is SYDVKM. Germline trimming cut 1 base from V and 4 bases from J; bases unmatched to any gene: 4. This CDR3 reads CASSLYGTGGLETQYF. The DNA for the CDR3 is TGTGCCAGCAGTTTATATGGGACAGGGGGCTTAGAGACCCAGTACTTC. Full variable domain (rest looked up from reference TRBV28 and TRBJ2-5): DVKVTQSSRYLVKRTGEKVFLECVQDMDHENMFWYRQDPGLGLRLIYFSYDVKMKEKGDIPEGYSVSREKKERFSLILESASTNQTSMYLCASSLYGTGGLETQYFGPGTRLLVL.

The chain recombines TRBV5-1 with TRBJ1-1; D not certain. This CDR3 spans 16 amino acids. Trimming pared 0 bases from V and 1 base from J, leaving 13 bases between. Germline lookup yields CDR1 SGHRS and CDR2 YFSETQ. The CDR3 sequence: CASSLVGLRENTEAFF. The CDR3 DNA reads TGCGCCAGCAGCTTGGTAGGGTTGCGGGAGAACACTGAAGCTTTCTTT.

This clone was seen a handful of times. This rearrangement joins TRBV7-2 to TRBJ1-4; D might be TRBD1 (5 bases). In germline, CDR1 is SGHTA, CDR2 FQGNSA. The CDR3 loop spans 15 amino acids. V was shortened by 2 bases and J by 2 bases, with 9 bases between the two germline ends. The CDR3 DNA follows: TGTGCCAGCAGCTTAAGGAGGGGTACTAATGAAAAACTGTTTTTT. As protein: CASSLRRGTNEKLFF.